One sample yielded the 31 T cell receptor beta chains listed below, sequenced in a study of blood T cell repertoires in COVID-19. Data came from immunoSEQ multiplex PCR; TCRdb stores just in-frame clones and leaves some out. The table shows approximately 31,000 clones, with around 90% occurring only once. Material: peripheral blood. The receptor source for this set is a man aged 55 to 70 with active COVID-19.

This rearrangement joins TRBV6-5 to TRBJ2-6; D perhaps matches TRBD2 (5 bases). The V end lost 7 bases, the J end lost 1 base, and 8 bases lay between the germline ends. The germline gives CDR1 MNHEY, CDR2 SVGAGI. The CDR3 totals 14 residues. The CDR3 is CASMLASGANVLTF. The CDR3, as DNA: TGTGCCAGCATGCTAGCATCTGGGGCCAACGTCCTGACTTTC.

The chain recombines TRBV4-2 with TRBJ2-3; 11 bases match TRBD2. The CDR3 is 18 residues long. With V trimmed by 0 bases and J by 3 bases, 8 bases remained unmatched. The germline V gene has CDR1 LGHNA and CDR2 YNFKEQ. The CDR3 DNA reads TGTGCCAGCAGCCAAGATCAGAGACTAGCGGGGCTGACAGATACGCAGTATTTT. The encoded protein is CASSQDQRLAGLTDTQYF.

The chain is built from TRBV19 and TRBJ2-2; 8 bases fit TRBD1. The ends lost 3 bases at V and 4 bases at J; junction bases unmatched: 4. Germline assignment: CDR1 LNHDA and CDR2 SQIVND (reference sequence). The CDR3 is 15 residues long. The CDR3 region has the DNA TGTGCCAGTAGTATGGGGACAGGCGGCACCGGGGAGCTGTTTTTT. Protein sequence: CASSMGTGGTGELFF.

The CDR3 is CASSPSAGGAEETQYF. CDR3 bases: TGTGCCAGTAGCCCGTCGGCAGGGGGCGCCGAGGAGACCCAGTACTTC. This sequence joins TRBV19 and TRBJ2-5; TRBD1 matches 8 bases. V was clipped by 6 bases and J by 5 bases; unmatched bases: 14. Germline V CDR1 and CDR2: LNHDA, SQIVND (reference sequence). The length of the CDR3 is 16 residues.

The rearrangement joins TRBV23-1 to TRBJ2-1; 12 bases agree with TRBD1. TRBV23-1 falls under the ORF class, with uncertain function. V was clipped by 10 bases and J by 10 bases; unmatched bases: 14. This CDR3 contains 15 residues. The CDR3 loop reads CAILLRDRGQWEQFF. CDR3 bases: TGCGCCATCCTCCTTCGGGACAGGGGGCAATGGGAGCAGTTCTTC.

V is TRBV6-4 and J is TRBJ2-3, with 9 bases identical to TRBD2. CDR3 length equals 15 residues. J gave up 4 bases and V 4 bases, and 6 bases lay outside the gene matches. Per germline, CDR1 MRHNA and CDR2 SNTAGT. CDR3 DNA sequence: TGTGCCAGCAGTGTACAAGCGGGGGGTTCAGATACGCAGTATTTT. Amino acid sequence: CASSVQAGGSDTQYF.

The CDR3 coding sequence is TGTGCCAGCTCACCGAATCCTCCCGGGGGGAACTATGGCTACACCTTC. This translates into CASSPNPPGGNYGYTF. The chain uses TRBV18 and TRBJ1-2; tentatively, D is TRBD1 (5 bases). The germline V and J ends were trimmed by 3 bases and 2 bases, with 16 bases remaining between them. The CDR3 is made up of 16 amino acids. Per germline, CDR1 KGHSH and CDR2 LQKENI.

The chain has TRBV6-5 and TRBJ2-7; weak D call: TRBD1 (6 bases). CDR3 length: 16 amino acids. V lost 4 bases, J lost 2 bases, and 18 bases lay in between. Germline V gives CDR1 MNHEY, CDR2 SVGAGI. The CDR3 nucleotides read TGTGCCAGCAGTTTTACCGGGCCAGGGGTCGCCTACGAGCAGTACTTC. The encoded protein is CASSFTGPGVAYEQYF.

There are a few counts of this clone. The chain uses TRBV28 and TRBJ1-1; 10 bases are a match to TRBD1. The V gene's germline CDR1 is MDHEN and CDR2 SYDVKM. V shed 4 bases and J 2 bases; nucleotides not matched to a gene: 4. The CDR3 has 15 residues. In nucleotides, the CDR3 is TGTGCCAGCAGTTCGGGACAGGGGCCTAACACTGAAGCTTTCTTT. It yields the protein CASSSGQGPNTEAFF.

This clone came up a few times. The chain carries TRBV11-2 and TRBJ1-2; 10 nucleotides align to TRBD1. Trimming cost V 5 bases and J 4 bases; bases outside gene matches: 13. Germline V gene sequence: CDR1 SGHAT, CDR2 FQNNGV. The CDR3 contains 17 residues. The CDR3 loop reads CASSRVGQGPPLYGYTF. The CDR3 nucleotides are TGTGCCAGCAGCCGTGTGGGACAGGGGCCCCCTCTCTATGGCTACACCTTC.

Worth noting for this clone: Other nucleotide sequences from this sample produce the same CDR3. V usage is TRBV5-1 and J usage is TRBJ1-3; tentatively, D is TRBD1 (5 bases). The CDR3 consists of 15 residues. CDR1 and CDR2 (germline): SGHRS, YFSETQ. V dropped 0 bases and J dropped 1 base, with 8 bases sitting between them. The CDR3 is CASSLAGGSGNTIYF. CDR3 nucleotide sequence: TGCGCCAGCAGCTTGGCGGGGGGGTCTGGAAACACCATATATTTT.

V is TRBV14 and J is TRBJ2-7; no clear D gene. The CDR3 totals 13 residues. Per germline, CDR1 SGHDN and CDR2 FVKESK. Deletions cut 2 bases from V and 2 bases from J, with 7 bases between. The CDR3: CASSQFLAYEQYF. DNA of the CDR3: TGTGCCAGCAGCCAATTCCTTGCCTACGAGCAGTACTTC.

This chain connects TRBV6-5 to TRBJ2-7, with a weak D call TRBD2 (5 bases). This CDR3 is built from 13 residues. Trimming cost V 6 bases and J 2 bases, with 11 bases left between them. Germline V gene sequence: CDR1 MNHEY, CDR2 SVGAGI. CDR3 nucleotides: TGTGCCAGCAGGAACGACTATACCTACGAGCAGTACTTC. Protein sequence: CASRNDYTYEQYF.

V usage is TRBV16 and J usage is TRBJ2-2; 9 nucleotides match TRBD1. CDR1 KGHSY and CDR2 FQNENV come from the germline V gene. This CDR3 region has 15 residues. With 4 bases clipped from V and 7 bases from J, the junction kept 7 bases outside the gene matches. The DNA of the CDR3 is TGTGCCAGCAGCCCTGGGACAGGGTACGACGGGGAGCTGTTTTTT. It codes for CASSPGTGYDGELFF.

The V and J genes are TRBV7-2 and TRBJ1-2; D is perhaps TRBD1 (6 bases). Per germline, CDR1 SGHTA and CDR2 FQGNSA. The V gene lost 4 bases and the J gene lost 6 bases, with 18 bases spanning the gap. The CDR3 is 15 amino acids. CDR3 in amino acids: CASSSIPPQGNGYTF. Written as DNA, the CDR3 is TGTGCCAGCAGCTCCATACCCCCACAGGGTAATGGCTACACCTTC. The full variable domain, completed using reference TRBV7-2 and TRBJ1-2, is GAGVSQSPSNKVTEKGKDVELRCDPISGHTALYWYRQSLGQGLEFLIYFQGNSAPDKSGLPSDRFSAERTGGSVSTLTIQRTQQEDSAVYLCASSSIPPQGNGYTFGSGTRLTVV.

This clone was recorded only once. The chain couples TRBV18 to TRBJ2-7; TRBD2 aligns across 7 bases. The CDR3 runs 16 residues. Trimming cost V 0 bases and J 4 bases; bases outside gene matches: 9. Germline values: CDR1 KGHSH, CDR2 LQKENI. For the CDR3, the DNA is TGTGCCAGCTCACCACCTCGGGGGGAAGGCTCTTACGAGCAGTACTTC. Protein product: CASSPPRGEGSYEQYF.

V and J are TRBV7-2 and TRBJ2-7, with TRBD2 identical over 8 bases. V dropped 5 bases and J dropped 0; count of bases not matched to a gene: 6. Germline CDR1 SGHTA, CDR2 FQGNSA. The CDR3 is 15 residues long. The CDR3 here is CASSVTSVSSYEQYF. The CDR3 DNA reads TGTGCCAGCAGCGTGACTAGCGTGAGCTCCTACGAGCAGTACTTC.

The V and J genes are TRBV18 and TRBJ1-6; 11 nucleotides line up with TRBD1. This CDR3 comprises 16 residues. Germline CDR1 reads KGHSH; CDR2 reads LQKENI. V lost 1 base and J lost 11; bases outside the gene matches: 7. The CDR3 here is CASSPQQGQGAAPLHF. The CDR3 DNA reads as TGTGCCAGCTCACCACAGCAAGGACAGGGGGCTGCACCCCTCCACTTT. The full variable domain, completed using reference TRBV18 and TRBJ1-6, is NAGVMQNPRHLVRRRGQEARLRCSPMKGHSHVYWYRQLPEEGLKFMVYLQKENIIDESGMPKERFSAEFPKEGPSILRIQQVVRGDSAAYFCASSPQQGQGAAPLHFGNGTRLTVT.

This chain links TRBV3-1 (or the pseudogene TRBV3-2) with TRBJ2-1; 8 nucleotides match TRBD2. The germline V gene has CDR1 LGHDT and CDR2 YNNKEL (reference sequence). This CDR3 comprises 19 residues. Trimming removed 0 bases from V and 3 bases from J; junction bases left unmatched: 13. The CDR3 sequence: CASSQEGFGAGAFYNEQFF. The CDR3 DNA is TGTGCCAGCAGCCAAGAGGGGTTCGGAGCGGGGGCCTTCTACAATGAGCAGTTCTTC.

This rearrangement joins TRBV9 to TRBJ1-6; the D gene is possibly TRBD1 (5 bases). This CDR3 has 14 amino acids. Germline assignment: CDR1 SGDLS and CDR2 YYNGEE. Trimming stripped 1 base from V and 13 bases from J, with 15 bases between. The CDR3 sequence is CASSVSWGERPLHF. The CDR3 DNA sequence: TGTGCCAGCAGCGTATCTTGGGGGGAGAGGCCCCTCCACTTT.

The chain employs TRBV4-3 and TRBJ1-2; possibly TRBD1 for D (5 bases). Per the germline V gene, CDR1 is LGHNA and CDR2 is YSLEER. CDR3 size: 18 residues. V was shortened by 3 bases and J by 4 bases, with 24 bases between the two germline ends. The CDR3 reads CASSQVLLGGGSAYGYTF. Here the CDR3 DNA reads TGCGCCAGCAGCCAGGTTCTCCTCGGGGGGGGATCAGCCTATGGCTACACCTTC.

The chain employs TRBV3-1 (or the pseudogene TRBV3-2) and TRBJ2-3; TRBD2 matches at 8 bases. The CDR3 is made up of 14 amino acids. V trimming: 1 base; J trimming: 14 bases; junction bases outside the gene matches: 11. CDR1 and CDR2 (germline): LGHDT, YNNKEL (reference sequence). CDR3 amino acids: CASSQGPAGATVYF. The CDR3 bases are TGTGCCAGCAGCCAAGGTCCAGCGGGGGCCACGGTGTATTTT.

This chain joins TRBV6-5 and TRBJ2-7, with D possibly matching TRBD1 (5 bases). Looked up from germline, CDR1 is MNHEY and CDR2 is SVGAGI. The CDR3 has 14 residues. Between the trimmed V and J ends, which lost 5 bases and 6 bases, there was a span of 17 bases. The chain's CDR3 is CASSPGRALREQYF. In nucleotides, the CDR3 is TGTGCCAGCAGTCCGGGCAGGGCCTTGCGCGAGCAGTACTTC.

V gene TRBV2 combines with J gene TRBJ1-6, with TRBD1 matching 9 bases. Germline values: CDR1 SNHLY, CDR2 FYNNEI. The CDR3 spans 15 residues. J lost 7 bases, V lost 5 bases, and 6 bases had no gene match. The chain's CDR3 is CASSRLTGGNSPLHF. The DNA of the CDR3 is TGTGCCAGCAGTCGCCTGACAGGGGGGAATTCACCCCTCCACTTT.

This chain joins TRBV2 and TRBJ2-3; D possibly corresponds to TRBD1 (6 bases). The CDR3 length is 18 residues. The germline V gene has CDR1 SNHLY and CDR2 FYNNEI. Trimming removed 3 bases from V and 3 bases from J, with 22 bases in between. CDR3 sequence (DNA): TGTGCCAGCAGTGACCCCCACAGGGTTTGGAGTCTAACAGATACGCAGTATTTT. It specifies CASSDPHRVWSLTDTQYF.

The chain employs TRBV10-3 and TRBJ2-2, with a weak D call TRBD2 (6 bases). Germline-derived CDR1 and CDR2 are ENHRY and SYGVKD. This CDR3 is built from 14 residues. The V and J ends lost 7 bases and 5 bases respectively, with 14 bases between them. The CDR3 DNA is TGTGCCATCAAGTCGGGACGGGAGACCGGGGAGCTGTTTTTT. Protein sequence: CAIKSGRETGELFF.

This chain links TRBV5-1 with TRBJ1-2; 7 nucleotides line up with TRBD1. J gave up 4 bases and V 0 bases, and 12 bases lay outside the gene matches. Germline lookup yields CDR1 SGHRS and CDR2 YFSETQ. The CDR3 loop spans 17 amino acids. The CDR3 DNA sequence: TGCGCCAGCAGCTTGGAGGGGGCTGGGGCCCCCGGCTATGGCTACACCTTC. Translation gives CASSLEGAGAPGYGYTF.

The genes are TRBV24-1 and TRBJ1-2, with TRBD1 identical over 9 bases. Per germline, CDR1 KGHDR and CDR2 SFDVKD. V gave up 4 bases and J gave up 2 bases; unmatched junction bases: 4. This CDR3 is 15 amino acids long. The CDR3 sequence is CATSDPGQGNYGYTF. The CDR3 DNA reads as TGTGCCACCAGTGACCCTGGACAGGGGAACTATGGCTACACCTTC.

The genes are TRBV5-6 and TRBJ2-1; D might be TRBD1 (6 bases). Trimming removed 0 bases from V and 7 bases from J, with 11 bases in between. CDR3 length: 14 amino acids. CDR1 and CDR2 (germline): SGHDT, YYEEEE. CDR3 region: CASSLATGINEQFF. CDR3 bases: TGTGCCAGCAGCTTGGCCACAGGGATAAATGAGCAGTTCTTC.

DNA of the CDR3: TGCGCCAGCAGCCAAAGCAGCGGGGATTACAATGAGCAGTTCTTC. This codes for CASSQSSGDYNEQFF. The chain is built from TRBV4-3 and TRBJ2-1, with 7 bases fitting TRBD2. V dropped 2 bases and J dropped 4; count of bases not matched to a gene: 5. CDR3 length: 15 residues. CDR1 is LGHNA, CDR2 YSLEER, per germline.

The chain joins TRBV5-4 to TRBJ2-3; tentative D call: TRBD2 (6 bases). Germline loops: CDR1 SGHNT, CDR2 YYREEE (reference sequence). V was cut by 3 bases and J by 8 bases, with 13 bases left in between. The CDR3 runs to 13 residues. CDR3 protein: CASSWRAQSTQYF. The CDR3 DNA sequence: TGTGCCAGCAGCTGGAGGGCGCAGAGTACGCAGTATTTT.